Below are 11 T cell receptor beta chains sequenced from a single sample in a study of T cells after yellow fever vaccination. TCRdb analysed the 5' RACE reads with MiXCR anew, one entry per CDR3 protein. The sample lists over 300,000 distinct CDR3 sequences; approximately 4% were seen once. The sample was PBMCs, taken 5 days after the yellow fever booster vaccination. These receptors came from a man between 18 and 35 years old who received the YFV17D yellow fever vaccine.

This clonotype was recorded many times. V is TRBV5-4 and J is TRBJ2-7; 7 bases align to TRBD1. Germline V gene sequence: CDR1 SGHNT, CDR2 YYREEE (reference sequence). The CDR3 is made up of 14 amino acids. The V gene end was trimmed by 4 bases and the J gene end by 2 bases; junction bases not matched to a gene: 6. The CDR3 sequence: CASSTDRAAYEQYF. CDR3 coding DNA: TGTGCCAGCAGCACTGACAGGGCGGCCTACGAGCAGTACTTC.

This clonotype was observed at least ten times. The CDR3 is CASSQGGGWTEAFF. The CDR3 DNA follows: TGTGCCAGCAGCCAAGGAGGGGGCTGGACTGAAGCTTTCTTT. This chain connects TRBV14 to TRBJ1-1; 7 nucleotides agree with TRBD1. The CDR3 length is 14 residues. CDR1 is SGHDN and CDR2 is FVKESK in the germline V gene. The V segment lost 1 base and the J segment 5 bases; nucleotides outside the gene matches: 4.

This chain joins TRBV2 and TRBJ2-1; D may correspond to TRBD1 or TRBD2 (5 bases each). The V end was cut by 11 bases, the J end by 8 bases, with 19 bases between. The CDR3 spans 13 residues. CDR1 is SNHLY and CDR2 is FYNNEI in the germline V gene. The chain's CDR3 is CASSGAGLDEQFF. The CDR3 DNA sequence: TGTGCCTCGTCCGGGGCAGGGTTGGATGAGCAGTTCTTC. Filled out from reference TRBV2 and TRBJ2-1, the complete variable domain reads EPEVTQTPSHQVTQMGQEVILRCVPISNHLYFYWYRQILGQKVEFLVSFYNNEISEKSEIFDDQFSVERPDGSNFTLKIRSTKLEDSAMYFCASSGAGLDEQFFGPGTRLTVL.

The chain combines TRBV29-1 with TRBJ1-1; 10 nucleotides line up with TRBD1. CDR1 and CDR2 (germline): SQVTM, ANQGSEA. V lost 4 bases and J lost 3; bases outside the gene matches: 5. This CDR3 spans 14 amino acids. CDR3 sequence reads: CSVAPGQGDTEAFF. CDR3 nucleotide sequence: TGCAGCGTTGCCCCTGGACAGGGGGACACTGAAGCTTTCTTT.

The sample holds a few counts of this clonotype. The junction differs from germline at one of its ends, possibly a read error. This chain links TRBV2 with TRBJ1-1, with 9 bases identical to TRBD1. CDR3 length: 12 residues. Germline CDR1 SNHLY, CDR2 FYNNEI. The CDR3 region has the DNA TGTGCCAGCAGGGACAGGGGCCCTGAAGCGGTCTTT. Its protein is CASRDRGPEAVF.

The J gene is TRBJ1-6, the V gene TRBV13; the D gene is possibly TRBD1 (5 bases). Trimming stripped 1 base from V and 3 bases from J, with 10 bases between. Germline assignment: CDR1 PRHDT and CDR2 FYEKMQ (reference sequence). This CDR3 is built from 16 residues. The CDR3 bases are TGTGCCAGCAGCTTAGAACCCCAGGGCTATAATTCACCCCTCCACTTT. Its protein is CASSLEPQGYNSPLHF.

Only a few counts were recorded for this clonotype. The chain links TRBV4-3 to TRBJ2-6; D is ambiguous. Trimming took 1 base from V and 2 from J, leaving 12 bases between them. The CDR3 spans 17 residues. CDR1 and CDR2 (germline): LGHNA, YSLEER. CDR3 bases: TGCGCCAGCAGCCAAGTGCGGTTTCCCACTGGGGCCAACGTCCTGACTTTC. It encodes CASSQVRFPTGANVLTF.

The rearrangement uses TRBV15 and TRBJ2-7, with D perhaps TRBD2 (6 bases). This CDR3 is built from 14 residues. Germline values: CDR1 LNHNV, CDR2 YYDKDF (reference sequence). V was trimmed by 5 bases and J by 4 bases, leaving 15 bases between them. The CDR3 sequence is CATSVDRGTYEQYV. For the CDR3, the DNA is TGTGCCACCAGCGTAGACCGGGGGACTTACGAGCAGTACGTC.

This clonotype has more than one count but fewer than ten. The rearrangement links TRBV6-2 or TRBV6-3 to TRBJ1-6; perhaps TRBD1 as D (5 bases). The CDR3 spans 17 residues. The V end was cut by 2 bases, the J end by 2 bases, with 13 bases between. The V gene's germline CDR1 is MNHEY and CDR2 SVGEGT. The CDR3 region is CASSYPIGGTYNSPLHF. The CDR3, as DNA: TGTGCCAGCAGTTACCCGATTGGGGGGACCTATAATTCACCCCTCCACTTT.

This clonotype has a handful of counts. The chain employs TRBV7-2 and TRBJ2-3; 11 bases align to TRBD2. The CDR3 sequence is 15 residues long. V lost 2 bases, J lost 6 bases, and 4 bases stayed unmatched. CDR1 SGHTA and CDR2 FQGNSA come from the germline V gene. The CDR3 protein is CASSLPLAGGDTQYF. The CDR3 DNA is TGTGCCAGCAGCTTACCGCTAGCGGGGGGCGATACGCAGTATTTT.

Details on this clonotype: One base away lies a much larger clone, so this may be a sequencing read error. The genes are TRBV18 and TRBJ1-1; D is unclear. Looked up from germline, CDR1 is KGHSH and CDR2 is LQKENI. The CDR3 is made up of 12 amino acids. Trimming left V 2 bases short and J 6 bases short, with 7 bases between. The CDR3: CASSPGGPEAFF. The DNA of the CDR3 is TGTGCCAGCTCACCAGGAGGGCCTGAAGCTTTCTTT.